This T cell receptor beta chain emerged from a study of T-cell reconstitution after alpha-beta-depleted transplantation in children. The V gene's germline CDR1 is SEHNR and CDR2 FQNEAQ (reference sequence). After removal of 4 bases from V and 6 bases from J, the junction contained 8 bases not matched to a gene. This CDR3 has 15 residues. A TCRbeta library incorporating unique molecular identifiers was prepared. Via MiXCR, TCRdb re-called the PCR reads, giving one row per CDR3 protein. The profile shows about 830,000 distinct CDR3 sequences, roughly 15% of them singletons. The sequencing here drew on PBMCs, mostly from graft donor cells, taken 360 days after TCRalphabeta/CD19-depleted stem cell transplant. The rearrangement joins TRBV7-9 to TRBJ1-2; 10 bases fit TRBD1. The receptor's source is a male patient aged 10 to 17 who had a stem cell transplant for acute lymphoblastic leukemia, so the T cells may come from the graft donor. The CDR3 nucleotides read TGTGCCAGCAGCTCCCGAGGGACAGGGGACCATGGCTACACCTTC. Its translation is CASSSRGTGDHGYTF.